Shown below are 11 T cell receptor beta chains from a single sample sequenced in a study of cytomegalovirus exposure and HLA in healthy donors. Amplification used 60 Vbeta primers and 13 Jbeta primers. The data were produced by immunoSEQ multiplex PCR, yet TCRdb's version contains in-frame clones alone and is incomplete. Here the sample spans 110,000 to 150,000 clones, 70% to 85% being singletons. The sample consisted of PBMCs. The receptors were gathered from a woman between 45 and 65 years old in good health and CMV-seropositive.

The rearrangement links TRBV4-1 to TRBJ1-4; D unclear. The V end was cut by 4 bases, the J end by 4 bases, with 13 bases between. The length of the CDR3 is 15 residues. CDR1 is MGHRA and CDR2 is YSYEKL in the germline V gene. The CDR3 loop reads CASSRGLTSNEKLFF. Written as DNA, the CDR3 is TGCGCCAGCAGCCGCGGCCTCACCAGTAATGAAAAACTGTTTTTT.

This chain uses TRBV7-9 with TRBJ2-5; 7 bases agree with TRBD2. Germline V gene data show CDR1 as SEHNR and CDR2 as FQNEAQ (reference sequence). V gave up 1 base and J gave up 2 bases; unmatched junction bases: 4. CDR3 length equals 15 residues. The chain's CDR3 is CASSLDLAVQETQYF. CDR3 bases: TGTGCCAGCAGCTTAGATCTAGCGGTTCAAGAGACCCAGTACTTC.

V usage is TRBV7-2 and J usage is TRBJ1-5; perhaps TRBD1 as D (5 bases). Germline V gives CDR1 SGHTA, CDR2 FQGNSA. Trimming cost V 2 bases and J 5 bases, with 13 bases left between them. The CDR3 consists of 15 residues. Here the CDR3 DNA reads TGTGCCAGCAGCTTATCTCCGACGGGGGATCAGCCCCAGCATTTT. Amino acids: CASSLSPTGDQPQHF.

The gene calls are TRBV6-4 and TRBJ1-1; TRBD1 agrees at 7 bases. Germline CDR1 and CDR2: MRHNA and SNTAGT. The CDR3 is 14 amino acids. V gave up 4 bases and J gave up 5 bases; unmatched junction bases: 7. This CDR3 reads CASSGQGGGTEAFF. In nucleotides, the CDR3 is TGTGCCAGCAGTGGACAGGGAGGTGGGACTGAAGCTTTCTTT.

This chain joins TRBV7-9 and TRBJ2-5; 11 nucleotides line up with TRBD1. With V trimmed by 4 bases and J by 4 bases, 5 bases remained unmatched. This CDR3 has 15 residues. CDR1 is SEHNR and CDR2 is FQNEAQ in the germline V gene (reference sequence). The CDR3 DNA sequence: TGTGCCAGCAGCTCAACAGGACAGGGGGCAGAGACCCAGTACTTC. Translation: CASSSTGQGAETQYF. Together with reference TRBV7-9 and TRBJ2-5, the CDR3 gives the full variable domain: DTGVSQNPRHKITKRGQNVTFRCDPISEHNRLYWYRQTLGQGPEFLTYFQNEAQLEKSRLLSDRFSAERPKGSFSTLEIQRTEQGDSAMYLCASSSTGQGAETQYFGPGTRLLVL.

The chain recombines TRBV29-1 with TRBJ2-1; tentatively, D is TRBD2 (7 bases). This CDR3 is built from 16 residues. Germline CDR1 reads SQVTM; CDR2 reads ANQGSEA. The V gene lost 6 bases and the J gene lost 9 bases, with 27 bases spanning the gap. The CDR3 loop reads CSVLSRFRGAIGEQFF. CDR3 DNA sequence: TGCAGCGTCCTCTCGCGTTTTCGGGGGGCGATTGGTGAGCAGTTCTTC.

The chain uses TRBV5-8 and TRBJ2-2; D might be TRBD1 (6 bases). The CDR3 extends over 15 amino acids. Trimming pared 2 bases from V and 6 bases from J, leaving 14 bases between. CDR1 and CDR2 from the germline V gene are SGHTS and YDEGEE. CDR3 in amino acids: CASSFRDNRAGELFF. The CDR3 DNA is TGTGCCAGCAGCTTCCGGGACAACCGGGCCGGGGAGCTGTTTTTT.

J is TRBJ1-1 and V is TRBV7-3, with D unclear. Trimming removed 5 bases at V and 3 bases at J, with 10 bases between. The CDR3 loop spans 13 amino acids. Germline CDR1 reads SGHTA; CDR2 reads FQGTGA. CDR3 region: CASSLKRDTEAFF. CDR3 nucleotide sequence: TGTGCCAGCAGCCTCAAGAGGGACACTGAAGCTTTCTTT.

Concerning this clone itself: The junction departs from germline at one end; a sequencing error may be responsible. The J gene is TRBJ2-5, the V gene TRBV29-1; D unclear. The V gene's germline CDR1 is SQVTM and CDR2 ANQGSEA. CDR3 length: 11 amino acids. The CDR3 DNA sequence: TGCAGCGTCCCCAGCCCGGGTCCCAACAACTTC. Protein sequence: CSVPSPGPNNF.

The chain uses TRBV9 and TRBJ2-1, with unresolved D. Germline lookup yields CDR1 SGDLS and CDR2 YYNGEE. The CDR3 consists of 12 residues. Between the trimmed V and J ends, which lost 5 bases and 6 bases, there was a span of 9 bases. The CDR3 region is CASSQNPNEQFF. The CDR3 DNA is TGTGCCAGCAGTCAGAACCCCAATGAGCAGTTCTTC.

The rearrangement uses TRBV12-5 and TRBJ1-1; tentative D call: TRBD1 (5 bases). V gave up 0 bases and J gave up 4 bases, with 15 bases separating them. The CDR3 contains 16 residues. Germline values: CDR1 LGHNT, CDR2 FRNRAP. The CDR3 region is CASGLVLRGLGTEAFF. The CDR3 DNA is TGTGCTAGTGGTTTGGTACTAAGGGGTTTAGGCACTGAAGCTTTCTTT.